This T cell receptor (beta chain) came from a study of T cell responses to AZD1222 COVID-19 vaccine. Broader study findings: It should be noted that donors were predominantly white British and more often female, and clonal diversity was possibly underestimated.

Sequencing was performed with immunoSEQ multiplex PCR; in TCRdb, only in-frame clones are kept and a portion is missing. Of under 150,000 clones listed, over 90% are singletons. Worth noting for this clone: What it recognizes is unknown.

The CDR3 spans 12 residues. The V and J ends lost 7 bases and 5 bases respectively, with 11 bases between them. Germline V CDR1 and CDR2: SNHLY, FYNNEI. The clonotype was recovered from an adult in good health. Sequencing was performed on peripheral blood, taken on day 0 of AZD1222 vaccination. The chain couples TRBV2 to TRBJ2-5; D unresolved. The chain's CDR3 is CASTRVWETQYF. The CDR3 region has the DNA TGTGCCAGCACAAGGGTATGGGAGACCCAGTACTTC.